This T cell receptor (beta chain) appears in the sequencing data of a study of cytomegalovirus exposure and HLA in healthy donors. Whole-study results and caveats: TRBV6-2, TRBV6-3 and some other V segments were excluded as indistinguishable. In an earlier analysis, about 87% or about 30%: the productive usage of most TCR beta V segments. Later analysis identified 15,000 to 20,000 TCR beta sequences associated with HLA alleles, using a false discovery rate threshold of 0.05. Most observed TCR sequences were rare, whereas some public TCRs were detected in many donors.

Comments on this clone: Its antigen is currently unknown.

The PCR ran on 60 Vbeta and 13 Jbeta primers. Assay: immunoSEQ multiplex PCR; the TCRdb copy retains only in-frame clones and omits some. Of 99,000 or so clones in the sample, roughly 15% were seen once. J lost 0 bases, V lost 6 bases, and 4 bases had no gene match. Germline CDR1 SGHKS, CDR2 YYEKEE (reference sequence). This CDR3 has 14 residues. This chain links TRBV5-5 with TRBJ2-5; TRBD1 aligns across 8 bases. Sequenced material: PBMCs. The receptor comes from a female donor in good health and CMV-seronegative. The CDR3 bases are TGTGCCAGCAATCGACAGGGGTACCAAGAGACCCAGTACTTC. As protein: CASNRQGYQETQYF.